This is a list of T cell receptor beta chains from one sample in a study of blood T cell repertoires in COVID-19. The assay was immunoSEQ multiplex PCR, and TCRdb's table has in-frame clones only and misses some. Of 75,000 to 95,000 clones detected, over 80% appear once; the ten largest clones hold approximately 1%. Material for sequencing was peripheral blood. Source of these receptors: a human donor in a cohort sampled during active COVID-19. Both conserved end residues are part of each CDR3. The D gene is left open where the match is weak. Size is omitted from some rows. Given values are once, few, many or a class for expanded clones.

clone size	CDR3 length	D gene	V gene	J gene	CDR3 DNA	CDR3 protein
NA	13	NA	TRBV2	TRBJ2-7	TGTGCCAGCAGGTTGGGGGGAGGTTACGAGCAGTACTTC	CASRLGGGYEQYF
NA	15	TRBD2	TRBV29-1	TRBJ2-1	TGCAGCGGGGACGGAAGGGGCGGGAGAGAGGGTGAGCAGTTCTTC	CSGDGRGGREGEQFF
NA	14	TRBD1	TRBV5-3	TRBJ1-1	TGTGCCAGAAGCTTCAGGGGGGAAAGGACTGAAGCTTTCTTT	CARSFRGERTEAFF
NA	14	TRBD1	TRBV28	TRBJ2-3	TGTGCCAGCAGTTTGGGGCAGGGGGCAGATACGCAGTATTTT	CASSLGQGADTQYF
NA	16	TRBD1	TRBV19	TRBJ2-5	TGTGCCAGTAGTCCCAGCCTGGGGACAGGGAGGGAGACCCAGTACTTC	CASSPSLGTGRETQYF
NA	18	TRBD2	TRBV18	TRBJ2-1	TGTGCCAGCTCACCAAGGCGGACTAGCGGAGGCCCCTACAATGAGCAGTTCTTC	CASSPRRTSGGPYNEQFF
NA	15	NA	TRBV19	TRBJ2-3	TGTGCCAGTAGTATAATGACAGCCTCCGCGAATACGCAGTATTTT	CASSIMTASANTQYF
NA	14	NA	TRBV29-1	TRBJ1-2	TGCAGCGTTGAAAGGTCAGCGGCTAACTATGGCTACACCTTC	CSVERSAANYGYTF
NA	15	TRBD2	TRBV7-2	TRBJ2-1	TGTGCCAGCAGCCCCCAGGCGGGGAGGGGAGGGGAGCAGTTCTTC	CASSPQAGRGGEQFF
NA	16	TRBD1	TRBV4-1	TRBJ1-6	TGCGCCAGCAGCCAAGGATTCCGGGACAGGCGATCACCCCTCCACTTT	CASSQGFRDRRSPLHF
once	18	NA	TRBV10-2	TRBJ2-6	TGCGCCAGCGGCGGATCTGGGCAGGGGGGCTCTGGGGCCAACGTCCTGACTTTC	CASGGSGQGGSGANVLTF
NA	13	NA	TRBV11-1	TRBJ1-1	TGTGCCAGCAGCTTAGACATGAACACTGAAGCTTTCTTT	CASSLDMNTEAFF
NA	15	TRBD1	TRBV28	TRBJ2-7	TGTGCCAGCAGTTTGACAGGGGGTACCTCCTACGAGCAGTACTTC	CASSLTGGTSYEQYF
once	16	NA	TRBV5-1	TRBJ2-1	TGCGCCAGCAGCTTTCTCAGCCTCAAGGCAGGGAATGAGCAGTTCTTC	CASSFLSLKAGNEQFF
NA	17	TRBD1	TRBV7-2	TRBJ1-5	TGTGCCAGCAGCTTAGCGTGGCCGACAGGGGCGATGAAGCCCCAGCATTTT	CASSLAWPTGAMKPQHF
NA	15	NA	TRBV3-1/TRBV3-2	TRBJ1-5	TGTGCCAGCAGCCAAGATACGACAAGCAATCAGCCCCAGCATTTT	CASSQDTTSNQPQHF
few	14	TRBD1	TRBV3-1/TRBV3-2	TRBJ2-5	TGTGCCAGCAGCCAGAGACAGGGATGGGAGACCCAGTACTTC	CASSQRQGWETQYF
NA	15	TRBD2	TRBV5-1	TRBJ2-3	TGCGCCAGCAGCTTAATAGCGGGAGAGGGGGATACGCAGTATTTT	CASSLIAGEGDTQYF
few	15	TRBD2	TRBV4-1	TRBJ2-7	TGCGCCAGCAGCCGCCCCGGACTAGTCGACTACGAGCAGTACTTC	CASSRPGLVDYEQYF
few	12	TRBD1	TRBV6-5	TRBJ1-1	TGTGCCAGCAGACAGGGGGACACTGAAGCTTTCTTT	CASRQGDTEAFF
NA	14	NA	TRBV9	TRBJ2-1	TGTGCCAGCAGCGTACCTTCAGGGGCCAATGAGCAGTTCTTC	CASSVPSGANEQFF
NA	15	TRBD1	TRBV6-6	TRBJ1-5	TGTGCCAGCAGTCGACAGGGATACCCCAATCAGCCCCAGCATTTT	CASSRQGYPNQPQHF
NA	15	NA	TRBV6-6	TRBJ2-7	TGTGCCAGCAGTTCCCCCGGAGGGTTTAAGGACGAGCAGTACTTC	CASSSPGGFKDEQYF
NA	16	TRBD2	TRBV7-9	TRBJ2-3	TGTGCCAGCCAACGACCCCCTAGCGGTAGCACAGATACGCAGTATTTT	CASQRPPSGSTDTQYF
NA	17	TRBD1	TRBV5-6	TRBJ1-4	TGTGCCAGCAGCTTCGGGACAGGGGTGGGGACTAATGAAAAACTGTTTTTT	CASSFGTGVGTNEKLFF
NA	14	NA	TRBV28	TRBJ1-1	TGTGCCAGCAGGTCGGGATCAATGAACACTGAAGCTTTCTTT	CASRSGSMNTEAFF
NA	16	TRBD2	TRBV29-1	TRBJ2-1	TGCAGCGATGGACTAGCGGGAGCCGATGGGTACAATGAGCAGTTCTTC	CSDGLAGADGYNEQFF
NA	15	TRBD1	TRBV2	TRBJ2-5	TGTGCCGGCAACCGGGACAGGGGGCGCGGGGAGACCCAGTACTTC	CAGNRDRGRGETQYF
NA	12	NA	TRBV5-1	TRBJ2-1	TGCGCCAGCGCCCTCGGGAATAATGAGCAGTTCTTC	CASALGNNEQFF
NA	15	TRBD1	TRBV5-5	TRBJ1-5	TGTGCCAGCAGCTTGAGGGACAGGGCTGGACAGCCCCAGCATTTT	CASSLRDRAGQPQHF
once	14	TRBD1	TRBV6-5	TRBJ2-7	TGTGCCAGCAGTTCCCCGGGACAGAGCTACGAGCAGTACTTC	CASSSPGQSYEQYF
once	14	NA	TRBV6-5	TRBJ2-3	TGTGCCAGCAGTTCATCCTATAGCACAGATACGCAGTATTTT	CASSSSYSTDTQYF
NA	14	TRBD1	TRBV28	TRBJ1-1	TGTGCCAGCAGTTTGGGACAGGCAGTCACTGAAGCTTTCTTT	CASSLGQAVTEAFF
NA	16	TRBD1	TRBV7-2	TRBJ2-1	TGTGCCAGCAGCTTATCCGGGACAGATCATTACAATGAGCAGTTCTTC	CASSLSGTDHYNEQFF
NA	13	NA	TRBV5-1	TRBJ2-7	TGCGCCAGCAGCTTGCTGGGCCGCTACGAGCAGTACTTC	CASSLLGRYEQYF
few	14	NA	TRBV24-1	TRBJ2-2	TGTGCCACCAGTGCCGGGAAAGTCACCGGGGAGCTGTTTTTT	CATSAGKVTGELFF
NA	14	NA	TRBV30	TRBJ2-7	TGTGCCTGGAGTGTAGGGAATGGGAGGTACGAGCAGTACTTC	CAWSVGNGRYEQYF
NA	13	NA	TRBV7-2	TRBJ2-7	TGTGCCAGCAGCTTACAGGAGGATCGCGCCCAGTACTTC	CASSLQEDRAQYF
NA	15	TRBD1	TRBV27	TRBJ2-7	TGTGCCAGCAGTCACAACAGGGGGCGTATCGACGAGCAGTACTTC	CASSHNRGRIDEQYF
NA	15	NA	TRBV19	TRBJ2-7	TGTGCCAGTAGTATAAGCCCTGACTTATCCTACGAGCAGTACTTC	CASSISPDLSYEQYF
few	15	TRBD2	TRBV9	TRBJ2-1	TGTGCCAGCAGCGCGCCGGGACTAGTCTCTGCGCCGCAGTTCTTC	CASSAPGLVSAPQFF
few	14	TRBD1	TRBV19	TRBJ1-2	TGTGCCAGTAGTGCACCTGGACAGGTCTATGGCTACACCTTC	CASSAPGQVYGYTF
NA	19	TRBD1	TRBV4-1	TRBJ1-3	TGCGCCAGCAGCCAAGTTATCGGGACAGTCTTAATCTCTGGAAACACCATATATTTT	CASSQVIGTVLISGNTIYF
NA	17	TRBD1	TRBV5-5	TRBJ1-4	TGTGCCAGCAGCTATCTCCCGGGACAGAGTTTTAATGAAAAACTGTTTTTT	CASSYLPGQSFNEKLFF
NA	15	NA	TRBV11-2	TRBJ1-6	TGTGCCAGCAGCTCCTTAGGACAGATTAATTCACCCCTCCACTTT	CASSSLGQINSPLHF
NA	16	TRBD2	TRBV7-9	TRBJ2-5	TGTGCCAGCAGCTTAGGTAGCGGGGGTCCCCAAGAGACCCAGTACTTC	CASSLGSGGPQETQYF